This T cell receptor (beta chain) was obtained from a study of cytomegalovirus exposure and HLA in healthy donors. Use of 60 Vbeta and 13 Jbeta primers characterized the PCR. Sequencing used immunoSEQ multiplex PCR; TCRdb keeps in-frame clones, though not all of them. The table includes roughly 140,000 clones, around 78% detected once. CDR1 and CDR2 from the germline V gene are SQVTM and ANQGSEA. Trimming removed 4 bases from V and 0 bases from J, with 17 bases in between. The CDR3 covers 16 residues. This clonotype was obtained from a woman between 18 and 29 years old in good health and CMV-seropositive. The rearrangement joins TRBV29-1 to TRBJ2-3, with D perhaps matching TRBD1 (5 bases). Sequenced material: PBMCs. CDR3 sequence: CSVVGKGVGSTDTQYF. The CDR3 coding sequence is TGCAGCGTTGTAGGTAAAGGGGTAGGGAGCACAGATACGCAGTATTTT.